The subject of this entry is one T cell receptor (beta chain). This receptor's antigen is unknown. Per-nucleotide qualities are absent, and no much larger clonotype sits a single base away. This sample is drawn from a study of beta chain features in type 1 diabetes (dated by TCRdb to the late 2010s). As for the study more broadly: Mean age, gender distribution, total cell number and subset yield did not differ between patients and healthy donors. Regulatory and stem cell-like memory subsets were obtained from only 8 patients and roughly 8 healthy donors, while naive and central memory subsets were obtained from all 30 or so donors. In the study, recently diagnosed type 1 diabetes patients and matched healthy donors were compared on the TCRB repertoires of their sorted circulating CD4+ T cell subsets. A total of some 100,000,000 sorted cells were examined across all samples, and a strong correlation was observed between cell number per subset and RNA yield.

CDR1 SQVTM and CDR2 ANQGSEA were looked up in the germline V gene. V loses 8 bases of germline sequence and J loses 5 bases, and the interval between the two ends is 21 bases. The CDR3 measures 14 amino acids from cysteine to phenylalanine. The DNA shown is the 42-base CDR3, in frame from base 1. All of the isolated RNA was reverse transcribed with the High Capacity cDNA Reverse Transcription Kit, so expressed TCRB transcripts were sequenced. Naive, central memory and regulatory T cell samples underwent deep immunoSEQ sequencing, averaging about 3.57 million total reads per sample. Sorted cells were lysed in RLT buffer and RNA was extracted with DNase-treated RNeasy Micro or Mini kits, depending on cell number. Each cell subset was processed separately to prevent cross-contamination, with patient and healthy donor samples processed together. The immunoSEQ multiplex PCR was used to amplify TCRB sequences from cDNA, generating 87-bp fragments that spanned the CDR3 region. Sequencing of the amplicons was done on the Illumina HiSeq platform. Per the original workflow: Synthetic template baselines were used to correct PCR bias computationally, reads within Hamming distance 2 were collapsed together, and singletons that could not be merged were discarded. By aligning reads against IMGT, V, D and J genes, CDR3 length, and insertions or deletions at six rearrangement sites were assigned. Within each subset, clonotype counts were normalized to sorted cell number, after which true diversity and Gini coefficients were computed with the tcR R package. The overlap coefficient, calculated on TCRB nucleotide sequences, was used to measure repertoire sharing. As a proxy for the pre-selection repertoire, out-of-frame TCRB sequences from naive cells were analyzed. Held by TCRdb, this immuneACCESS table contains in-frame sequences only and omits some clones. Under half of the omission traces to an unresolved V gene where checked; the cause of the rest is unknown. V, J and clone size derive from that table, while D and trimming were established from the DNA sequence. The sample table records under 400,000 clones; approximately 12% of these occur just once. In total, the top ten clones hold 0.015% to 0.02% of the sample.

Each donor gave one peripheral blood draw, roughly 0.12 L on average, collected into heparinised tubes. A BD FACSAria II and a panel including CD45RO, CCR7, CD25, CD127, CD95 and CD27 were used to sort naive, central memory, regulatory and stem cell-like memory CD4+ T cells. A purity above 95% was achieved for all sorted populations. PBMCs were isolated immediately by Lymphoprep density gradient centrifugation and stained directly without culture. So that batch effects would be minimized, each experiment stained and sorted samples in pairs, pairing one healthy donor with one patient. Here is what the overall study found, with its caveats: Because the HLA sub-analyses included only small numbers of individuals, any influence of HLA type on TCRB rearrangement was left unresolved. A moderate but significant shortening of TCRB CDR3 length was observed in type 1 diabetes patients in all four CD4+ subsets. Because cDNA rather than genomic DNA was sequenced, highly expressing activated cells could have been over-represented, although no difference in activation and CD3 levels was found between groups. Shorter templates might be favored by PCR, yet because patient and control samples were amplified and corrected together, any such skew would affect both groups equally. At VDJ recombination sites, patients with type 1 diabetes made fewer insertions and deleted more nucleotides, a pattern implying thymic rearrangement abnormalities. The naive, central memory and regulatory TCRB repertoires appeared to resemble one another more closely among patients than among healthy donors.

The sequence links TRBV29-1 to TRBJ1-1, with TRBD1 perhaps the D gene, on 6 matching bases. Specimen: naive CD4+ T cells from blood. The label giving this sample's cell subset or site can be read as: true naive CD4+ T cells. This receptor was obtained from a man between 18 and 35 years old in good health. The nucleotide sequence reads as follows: TGCAGCACCCGAAGGACAGTCCTCGAGACTGAAGCTTTCTTT. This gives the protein CSTRRTVLETEAFF.